A single sample gave rise to the 5 T cell receptor beta chains below, sequenced in a study of prognosis after radiotherapy for stage I lung cancer. Multiplex PCR in two rounds served to amplify TCR beta CDR3 from genomic DNA. Primers specific to each TRBV and TRBJ gene drove first-round PCR. TCRdb reprocessed the multiplex PCR reads via MiXCR and lists one record per CDR3 protein. The table has about 19,000 distinct CDR3 sequences, 50% seen once. The material sequenced was PBMCs, taken before or after stereotactic body radiation therapy (not recorded which). The origin of the receptors is a donor over 45 with non-small cell lung cancer.

This clonotype came up many times. Here the CDR3 reads CAISVDSSERFYEQYF. DNA of the CDR3: TGTGCCATCAGTGTAGACTCTAGCGAGAGATTCTACGAGCAGTACTTC. The chain uses TRBV10-3 and TRBJ2-7, with D possibly being TRBD2 (6 bases). CDR1 is ENHRY, CDR2 SYGVKD, per germline. V was cut by 4 bases and J by 3 bases, with 19 bases left in between. The CDR3 contains 16 residues.

This chain joins TRBV18 and TRBJ2-7; D unresolved. Trimming stripped 3 bases from V and 2 bases from J, with 14 bases between. Germline V gene sequence: CDR1 KGHSH, CDR2 LQKENI. The CDR3 is 15 residues long. The DNA for the CDR3 is TGTGCCAGCTCACCTATACCAGGAGCCCCCTACGAGCAGTACTTC. This encodes CASSPIPGAPYEQYF.

About this clonotype: A much larger clone lies one base from this, so it may be a read error. This chain connects TRBV6-1 to TRBJ2-7; D unresolved. This CDR3 is built from 14 residues. Trimming stripped 4 bases from V and 3 bases from J, with 13 bases between. Germline CDR1 MNHNS, CDR2 SASEGT. The CDR3 spells CASSVRAVLYEQYF. DNA for the CDR3: TGTGCCAGCAGTGTCCGGGCGGTGCTCTACGAGCAGTACTTC.

This clonotype was observed a handful of times. This sequence may be a read error, since a much larger clone differs from it by one base. The genes are TRBV6-2 or TRBV6-3 and TRBJ2-5, with D possibly being TRBD1 (5 bases). The germline V gene encodes CDR1 MNHEY and CDR2 SVGEGT. This CDR3 has 14 amino acids. Trimming stripped 8 bases from V and 5 bases from J, with 18 bases between. CDR3: CASGHGAGAETQYF. In DNA form, the CDR3 reads TGTGCCAGCGGGCATGGGGCAGGAGCCGAGACCCAGTACTTC.

Notes on this clonotype: Given the absence of the conserved phenylalanine or tryptophan at the CDR3 end, a read error is likely. This chain connects TRBV6-1 to TRBJ2-7, with TRBD2 as a possible D gene (5 bases). CDR1 MNHNS and CDR2 SASEGT come from the germline V gene. This CDR3 is built from 13 residues. Trimming stripped 6 bases from V and 5 bases from J, with 14 bases between. The CDR3 sequence is CASSSARGNEQYL. CDR3 bases: TGTGCCAGCAGCTCAGCTAGAGGGAACGAGCAGTACTTA.